This paragraph reports one T cell receptor (beta chain). The source of the sample is a study of blood T cell repertoires in COVID-19. Study background: Donors in the United States, Italy and Spain gave samples during acute or convalescent COVID-19.

Between the trimmed V and J ends, which lost 3 bases and 7 bases, there was a span of 9 bases. This CDR3 is 12 amino acids long. Germline loops: CDR1 LNHDA, CDR2 SQIVND (reference sequence). Method: immunoSEQ multiplex PCR; TCRdb's copy keeps in-frame clones and lacks some. The sample lists tens of thousands of clones, roughly 87% occurring once. The sequenced sample consisted of peripheral blood. This chain links TRBV19 with TRBJ1-2; D gene unclear. The TCR comes from a woman in her fifties or sixties with acute or convalescent COVID-19. CDR3 bases: TGTGCCAGTAGTATGATTTCAGGTGGCTACACCTTC. It is translated as CASSMISGGYTF.